This T cell receptor beta chain was captured by sequencing in a study of cytomegalovirus exposure and HLA in healthy donors. Study-level results: Per a later analysis, fewer than 20,000 TCR beta sequences showed association with HLA alleles at 0.05 false discovery rate. Later, an analysis found that common viral pathogens appeared to be linked with several of the most significant clusters. The productive fraction for most TCR beta V segments was about 87% or about 30% in an earlier analysis. High sensitivity and specificity were reportedly achieved when the classifier diagnosed cytomegalovirus status.

Vbeta (60) and Jbeta (13) primers were used in the PCR. Sequencing used immunoSEQ multiplex PCR; TCRdb keeps in-frame clones, though not all of them. The sample consists of 55,000 to 65,000 clones, under 85% of them appearing once. The CDR3 consists of 16 residues. The germline gives CDR1 MNHEY, CDR2 SMNVEV (reference sequence). Germline trimming cut 4 bases from V and 0 bases from J; bases unmatched to any gene: 8. Details on this clone: Its antigen is not known.

The receptor was isolated from a woman in her 30s in good health and CMV-seronegative. This rearrangement joins TRBV27 to TRBJ1-1; the match to TRBD1 covers 7 bases. Sequencing used PBMCs. The CDR3 DNA sequence: TGTGCCAGCAGTTCTAAGACAGGGTCGGTGAACACTGAAGCTTTCTTT. This sequence encodes CASSSKTGSVNTEAFF.